Following are 21 T cell receptor beta chains from one sample sequenced in a study of OX40 agonist ivuxolimab in advanced cancers. Only in-frame clones appear in the TCRdb table, and some are missing; sequencing was by immunoSEQ multiplex PCR. The table shows 80,000 to 95,000 clones, with approximately 88% occurring only once. The sequences come from CD4+ or CD8+ T cells sorted from blood, collected in a trial of the OX40 agonist ivuxolimab. The receptors originated from an adult with an advanced solid tumor such as melanoma, head and neck, liver or kidney cancer.

V gene TRBV5-1 combines with J gene TRBJ1-1; D remains unclear. This CDR3 has 14 residues. The germline V and J ends were trimmed by 0 bases and 4 bases, with 10 bases remaining between them. CDR1 SGHRS and CDR2 YFSETQ come from the germline V gene. CDR3 sequence: CASSLDSLGTEAFF. In DNA form, the CDR3 reads TGCGCCAGCAGCTTGGACAGTCTGGGCACTGAAGCTTTCTTT. The complete variable domain, with remaining parts taken from reference TRBV5-1 and TRBJ1-1, reads KAGVTQTPRYLIKTRGQQVTLSCSPISGHRSVSWYQQTPGQGLQFLFEYFSETQRNKGNFPGRFSGRQFSNSRSEMNVSTLELGDSALYLCASSLDSLGTEAFFGQGTRLTVV.

The V call is TRBV5-1, the J call TRBJ2-5; 8 nucleotides agree with TRBD2. The J segment lost 5 bases and the V segment lost 0 bases, leaving 9 bases of the junction unmatched. The CDR3 loop spans 16 amino acids. Germline V CDR1 and CDR2: SGHRS, YFSETQ. The CDR3 DNA follows: TGCGCCAGCAGCTTGGTACCGGGAGGGCCTGGGGAGACCCAGTACTTC. Translating it yields CASSLVPGGPGETQYF.

The rearrangement uses TRBV19 and TRBJ1-5; D not certain. Per the germline V gene, CDR1 is LNHDA and CDR2 is SQIVND (reference sequence). There are 13 residues in the CDR3. V lost 9 bases, J lost 0 bases, and 9 bases lay in between. CDR3 sequence: CASDLYSNQPQHF. Written as DNA, the CDR3 is TGTGCCAGCGACCTATATAGCAATCAGCCCCAGCATTTT. The full variable domain, its missing parts supplied by reference TRBV19 and TRBJ1-5, is DGGITQSPKYLFRKEGQNVTLSCEQNLNHDAMYWYRQDPGQGLRLIYYSQIVNDFQKGDIAEGYSVSREKKESFPLTVTSAQKNPTAFYLCASDLYSNQPQHFGDGTRLSIL.

This clone was recorded once. This chain uses TRBV18 with TRBJ2-3, with 8 bases aligning to TRBD2. V shed 2 bases and J 3 bases; nucleotides not matched to a gene: 4. Germline V lookup: CDR1 KGHSH, CDR2 LQKENI. The CDR3 is 15 amino acids. The CDR3 sequence is CASSPGSGSTDTQYF. Here the CDR3 DNA reads TGTGCCAGCTCACCAGGGAGCGGGAGTACAGATACGCAGTATTTT.

For the CDR3, the DNA is TGTGCCAGCAGGGCCCCGGGACTAGCGGGGGGACGGGAGCAGTACTTC. The encoded protein is CASRAPGLAGGREQYF. The chain joins TRBV2 to TRBJ2-7; 15 nucleotides agree with TRBD2. Germline V gene sequence: CDR1 SNHLY, CDR2 FYNNEI. The CDR3 totals 16 residues. V shed 6 bases and J 7 bases; nucleotides not matched to a gene: 10.

The rearrangement links TRBV2 to TRBJ2-3; D gene ambiguous. Germline CDR1 is SNHLY and CDR2 is FYNNEI. The CDR3 has 15 residues. V gave up 3 bases and J gave up 2 bases, with 12 bases separating them. In DNA, the CDR3 is TGTGCCAGCAGTGAGGTCCAGGAGTTCACAGATACGCAGTATTTT. Protein sequence: CASSEVQEFTDTQYF.

The gene calls are TRBV7-2 and TRBJ2-2, with 9 nucleotides matching TRBD2. J was trimmed by 5 bases and V by 5 bases; bases with no gene match: 9. This CDR3 has 16 amino acids. CDR1 is SGHTA and CDR2 is FQGNSA in the germline V gene. This CDR3 reads CASSPRTSVRTGELFF. The CDR3 nucleotides are TGTGCCAGCAGCCCACGGACTAGCGTTAGAACCGGGGAGCTGTTTTTT. The variable domain in full, with the rest retrieved from reference TRBV7-2 and TRBJ2-2, is GAGVSQSPSNKVTEKGKDVELRCDPISGHTALYWYRQSLGQGLEFLIYFQGNSAPDKSGLPSDRFSAERTGGSVSTLTIQRTQQEDSAVYLCASSPRTSVRTGELFFGEGSRLTVL.

The genes are TRBV7-2 and TRBJ2-2, with 13 bases aligning to TRBD2. CDR3 length equals 16 residues. V gave up 5 bases and J gave up 4 bases; unmatched junction bases: 4. From germline, CDR1 is SGHTA and CDR2 FQGNSA. The CDR3 loop is CASSILAGGPTGELFF. As DNA, the CDR3 is TGTGCCAGCAGCATACTAGCGGGGGGGCCCACCGGGGAGCTGTTTTTT.

This clone has just a few counts. The chain joins TRBV5-5 to TRBJ1-2; D may be TRBD1 (5 bases). The V end was cut by 2 bases, the J end by 8 bases, with 10 bases between. The CDR3 loop spans 12 amino acids. Germline CDR1 SGHKS, CDR2 YYEKEE (reference sequence). The CDR3 coding sequence is TGTGCCAGCAGCTTCAGGGAAGGAGGCTACACCTTC. Amino acid sequence: CASSFREGGYTF.

This clone showed up just once. The chain joins TRBV5-1 to TRBJ2-3, with 13 bases matching TRBD2. Trimming took 0 bases from V and 1 from J; bases not matched to a gene: 8. CDR3 length: 19 residues. CDR1 SGHRS and CDR2 YFSETQ come from the germline V gene. The CDR3 loop reads CASSLGTSGSRLGTDTQYF. CDR3 sequence (DNA): TGCGCCAGCAGCTTGGGGACTAGCGGGAGTAGACTCGGCACAGATACGCAGTATTTT.

This chain joins TRBV6-1 and TRBJ2-3; 12 bases agree with TRBD2. This CDR3 region has 14 residues. J lost 6 bases, V lost 5 bases, and 3 bases had no gene match. CDR1 is MNHNS, CDR2 SASEGT, per germline. The CDR3 bases are TGTGCCAGCAGTCCCGGGACTAGCGGGGATACGCAGTATTTT. Translated, it gives CASSPGTSGDTQYF.

V is TRBV4-2 and J is TRBJ2-2; D unclear. Trimming removed 0 bases from V and 6 bases from J, with 14 bases in between. The CDR3 covers 16 residues. CDR1 is LGHNA and CDR2 is YNFKEQ in the germline V gene. CDR3 in amino acids: CASSQDRAVGAGELFF. As DNA, the CDR3 is TGTGCCAGCAGCCAAGATAGAGCTGTGGGCGCCGGGGAGCTGTTTTTT.

This clone was counted a few times. This chain uses TRBV14 with TRBJ2-1; the D call may be TRBD1 or TRBD2 (5 bases each). CDR3 size: 17 residues. The germline gives CDR1 SGHDN, CDR2 FVKESK. The V end was cut by 4 bases, the J end by 4 bases, with 20 bases between. Here the CDR3 DNA reads TGTGCCAGCAGCCCCCTCGGCAGGGAGAATATTTACAATGAGCAGTTCTTC. Translation: CASSPLGRENIYNEQFF.

This chain links TRBV6-4 with TRBJ2-2, with D unresolved. The germline CDR1 and CDR2 sequences are MRHNA and SNTAGT. Trimming removed 7 bases at V and 4 bases at J, with 13 bases between. This CDR3 is built from 14 residues. The CDR3 protein is CASTPSPGTGELFF. CDR3 nucleotide sequence: TGTGCCAGCACCCCCTCACCTGGCACCGGGGAGCTGTTTTTT.

This rearrangement joins TRBV11-2 to TRBJ2-3; D is undetermined. Per the germline V gene, CDR1 is SGHAT and CDR2 is FQNNGV. The germline V and J ends were trimmed by 5 bases and 2 bases, with 5 bases remaining between them. This CDR3 spans 12 amino acids. CDR3 nucleotide sequence: TGTGCCAGCAGCGTGAACACAGATACGCAGTATTTT. This codes for CASSVNTDTQYF. Based on the CDR3 plus reference TRBV11-2 and TRBJ2-3, the full variable domain is EAGVAQSPRYKIIEKRQSVAFWCNPISGHATLYWYQQILGQGPKLLIQFQNNGVVDDSQLPKDRFSAERLKGVDSTLKIQPAKLEDSAVYLCASSVNTDTQYFGPGTRLTVL.

This clone was detected only once. This rearrangement joins TRBV10-3 to TRBJ2-3; 9 nucleotides align to TRBD2. The V segment lost 6 bases and the J segment 0 bases; nucleotides outside the gene matches: 7. The CDR3 runs to 16 residues. CDR1 ENHRY and CDR2 SYGVKD come from the germline V gene. CDR3: CAIRAGTSSSTDTQYF. CDR3 in DNA: TGTGCCATCAGGGCCGGGACTAGCTCTAGCACAGATACGCAGTATTTT.

The chain couples TRBV19 to TRBJ1-6; D might be TRBD1 (6 bases). Germline CDR1 reads LNHDA; CDR2 reads SQIVND (reference sequence). V lost 3 bases and J lost 2, with 11 bases in between. The CDR3 spans 16 residues. CDR3 in amino acids: CASSIAHRAYNSPLHF. The CDR3 DNA reads as TGTGCCAGTAGTATTGCCCACAGGGCCTATAATTCACCCCTCCACTTT.

The rearrangement links TRBV6-1 to TRBJ1-2; D perhaps matches TRBD1 (5 bases). CDR1 and CDR2 from the germline V gene are MNHNS and SASEGT. This CDR3 is 14 amino acids long. The V end was cut by 0 bases, the J end by 8 bases, with 13 bases between. As DNA, the CDR3 is TGTGCCAGCAGTGAAGCACCGCTGACAGTCGGCTACACCTTC. Its translation: CASSEAPLTVGYTF.

The CDR3 sequence: CASSFGNYEQFF. CDR3 DNA sequence: TGCGCCAGCAGCTTTGGGAATTATGAGCAGTTCTTC. The rearrangement links TRBV5-1 to TRBJ2-1; no reliable D call. CDR3 length: 12 residues. Germline V gives CDR1 SGHRS, CDR2 YFSETQ. With 2 bases removed from V and 8 bases from J, the gap between germline ends came to 8 bases. The variable domain in full, completed from reference TRBV5-1 and TRBJ2-1, reads KAGVTQTPRYLIKTRGQQVTLSCSPISGHRSVSWYQQTPGQGLQFLFEYFSETQRNKGNFPGRFSGRQFSNSRSEMNVSTLELGDSALYLCASSFGNYEQFFGPGTRLTVL.

The CDR3 DNA reads as TGTGCCTGGAGCAGGGGAGATAATTCACCCCTCCACTTT. The encoded protein is CAWSRGDNSPLHF. The chain has TRBV30 and TRBJ1-6, with D perhaps TRBD1 (6 bases). Trimming removed 3 bases from V and 5 bases from J, with 8 bases in between. Germline V lookup: CDR1 GTSNPN, CDR2 SVGIG (reference sequence). The CDR3 is made up of 13 amino acids. The full variable domain, with the rest looked up from reference TRBV30 and TRBJ1-6, is SQTIHQWPATLVQPVGSPLSLECTVEGTSNPNLYWYRQAAGRGLQLLFYSVGIGQISSEVPQNLSASRPQDRQFILSSKKLLLSDSGFYLCAWSRGDNSPLHFGNGTRLTVT.

The CDR3 loop is CASSWGDSAYEQYF. CDR3 in DNA: TGCGCCAGCAGTTGGGGGGATAGCGCCTACGAGCAGTACTTC. V is TRBV5-1 and J is TRBJ2-5; D might be TRBD2 (6 bases). The DNA end favors TRBJ2-7, so the J call may be wrong. The CDR3 extends over 14 amino acids. Germline V gene lookup returns CDR1 SGHRS and CDR2 YFSETQ.